The 19 T cell receptor beta chains below come from one sample, sequenced in a study of T-cell reconstitution after alpha-beta-depleted transplantation in children. Antigens of these TCRs are unknown. As it was prepared, the TCRbeta library received unique molecular identifiers. MiXCR was run by TCRdb on the PCR reads, yielding one entry per CDR3 protein. The sample lists hundreds of thousands of distinct CDR3 sequences, less than 9.5% occurring once. Findings and limits, study-wide: T-cell numbers and diversity, one year after transplant, stemmed largely from T cells that were newly produced.

The starting material was peripheral blood, obtained 360 days after TCRalphabeta/CD19-depleted stem cell transplant. The receptors stem from a female patient aged 2-9 years who had a stem cell transplant for Fanconi anemia, so the T cells may come from the graft donor.

This clonotype appeared many times. The V gene is TRBV4-1, the J gene TRBJ1-5; TRBD1 is a possible D gene (5 bases). Germline CDR1 MGHRA, CDR2 YSYEKL. The CDR3 consists of 15 residues. The V and J ends lost 4 bases and 1 base respectively, with 11 bases between them. CDR3 sequence reads: CASSPGGRSNQPQHF. The CDR3 DNA follows: TGCGCCAGCAGCCCCGGGGGACGCAGCAATCAGCCCCAGCATTTT.

CDR3 DNA sequence: TGTGCCAGCAGTTTAGGTGGGGTATGGAACGAGCAGTACTTC. This codes for CASSLGGVWNEQYF. V and J are TRBV28 and TRBJ2-7, with D uncertain. The germline V gene encodes CDR1 MDHEN and CDR2 SYDVKM. Trimming pared 2 bases from V and 5 bases from J, leaving 13 bases between. The length of the CDR3 is 14 residues.

This clonotype was observed a handful of times. This chain connects TRBV5-1 to TRBJ1-2; possible D gene TRBD1, 5 bases. V dropped 1 base and J dropped 7 bases, with 14 bases sitting between them. The CDR3 covers 14 residues. Per germline, CDR1 SGHRS and CDR2 YFSETQ. The CDR3 DNA reads as TGCGCCAGCAGCTTGTCCGAGGGGACTGCTGGCTACACCTTC. Residues: CASSLSEGTAGYTF. Together with reference TRBV5-1 and TRBJ1-2, the CDR3 gives the full variable domain: KAGVTQTPRYLIKTRGQQVTLSCSPISGHRSVSWYQQTPGQGLQFLFEYFSETQRNKGNFPGRFSGRQFSNSRSEMNVSTLELGDSALYLCASSLSEGTAGYTFGSGTRLTVV.

This clonotype was observed at least ten times. The chain combines TRBV7-9 with TRBJ2-3; D is uncertain. Trimming removed 1 base from V and 3 bases from J, with 5 bases in between. Germline assignment: CDR1 SEHNR and CDR2 FQNEAQ (reference sequence). The CDR3 totals 13 residues. CDR3 sequence reads: CASSLVLTDTQYF. CDR3 coding DNA: TGTGCCAGCAGCTTAGTGCTGACAGATACGCAGTATTTT.

This clonotype showed up many times. The gene calls are TRBV20-1 and TRBJ2-2; the D gene is possibly TRBD2 (5 bases). With 0 bases removed from V and 9 bases from J, the gap between germline ends came to 14 bases. Germline values: CDR1 DFQATT, CDR2 SNEGSKA (reference sequence). The CDR3 sequence is 14 residues long. In DNA form, the CDR3 reads TGCAGTGCTAGAGATCAACTAGTTTACCGGGAGCTGTTTTTT. Translation: CSARDQLVYRELFF.

This clonotype was counted a few times. J is TRBJ1-2 and V is TRBV3-1, with 9 bases matching TRBD1. This CDR3 is 13 amino acids long. CDR1 is LGHDT, CDR2 YNNKEL, per germline (reference sequence). V was pared by 3 bases and J by 7 bases, with 3 bases of the junction left unmatched. CDR3 DNA: TGTGCCAGCAGCCAGGGACAGGGTACTGGCTACACCTTC. It encodes CASSQGQGTGYTF.

The chain joins TRBV28 to TRBJ1-6; 7 bases align to TRBD1. CDR3 length: 16 amino acids. Germline V gives CDR1 MDHEN, CDR2 SYDVKM. V dropped 7 bases and J dropped 5; count of bases not matched to a gene: 11. CDR3 DNA: TGTGCCAGCACCCACCGGCGGGGACAGAATAATTCACCCCTCCACTTT. Its translation is CASTHRRGQNNSPLHF.

This clonotype was detected once. The V call is TRBV5-1, the J call TRBJ2-3; D unresolved. The CDR3 runs 14 residues. CDR1 SGHRS and CDR2 YFSETQ come from the germline V gene. Trimming took off 6 bases at V and 2 bases at J, with 13 bases between the two ends. CDR3 DNA sequence: TGCGCCAGCACAAGCTTAACTTACACAGATACGCAGTATTTT. Its translation: CASTSLTYTDTQYF.

This clonotype was counted many times. The gene calls are TRBV27 and TRBJ2-1, with D possibly matching TRBD1 (6 bases). The CDR3 has 16 amino acids. Trimming left V 7 bases short and J 5 bases short, with 21 bases between. Per the germline V gene, CDR1 is MNHEY and CDR2 is SMNVEV (reference sequence). CDR3 in amino acids: CASMSLQGPYNNEQFF. CDR3 nucleotide sequence: TGTGCCAGCATGTCACTACAGGGACCCTACAACAATGAGCAGTTCTTC.

At least ten counts were recorded for this clonotype. The gene calls are TRBV5-6 and TRBJ2-3, with 13 bases that match TRBD2. The CDR3 contains 16 residues. Germline values: CDR1 SGHDT, CDR2 YYEEEE. The V and J ends lost 3 bases and 2 bases, in that order; junction bases with no gene match: 3. CDR3: CASSWGTSGTTDTQYF. CDR3 DNA sequence: TGTGCCAGCAGCTGGGGGACTAGCGGGACCACAGATACGCAGTATTTT.

This clonotype showed up just a few times. The chain has TRBV13 and TRBJ1-1; D unresolved. Trimming stripped 1 base from V and 0 bases from J, with 9 bases between. This CDR3 region has 15 residues. Germline V gene data show CDR1 as PRHDT and CDR2 as FYEKMQ (reference sequence). In DNA form, the CDR3 reads TGTGCCAGCAGCTTAGCAGGCAGATTGAACACTGAAGCTTTCTTT. Protein product: CASSLAGRLNTEAFF. Full variable domain (rest looked up from reference TRBV13 and TRBJ1-1): AAGVIQSPRHLIKEKRETATLKCYPIPRHDTVYWYQQGPGQDPQFLISFYEKMQSDKGSIPDRFSAQQFSDYHSELNMSSLELGDSALYFCASSLAGRLNTEAFFGQGTRLTVV.

The chain uses TRBV15 and TRBJ1-5; D unclear. Germline lookup yields CDR1 LNHNV and CDR2 YYDKDF (reference sequence). V dropped 5 bases and J dropped 8 bases, with 13 bases sitting between them. The CDR3 totals 13 residues. The CDR3 loop is CATSPQHREPQHF. The CDR3 DNA sequence: TGTGCCACCAGCCCACAACACCGGGAGCCCCAGCATTTT.

This clonotype was counted ten times or more. The chain carries TRBV12-3 or TRBV12-4 and TRBJ2-2, with D unclear. The CDR3 sequence is 15 residues long. Trimming pared 5 bases from V and 0 bases from J, leaving 10 bases between. The CDR3 DNA follows: TGTGCCAGCAGTCCCACCACCCCGAACACCGGGGAGCTGTTTTTT. Its translation: CASSPTTPNTGELFF.

In this sample, this clonotype turned up many times. The rearrangement links TRBV20-1 to TRBJ2-5; D might be TRBD2 (7 bases). Between the trimmed V and J ends, which lost 5 bases and 5 bases, there was a span of 15 bases. Germline V lookup: CDR1 DFQATT, CDR2 SNEGSKA (reference sequence). The CDR3 contains 13 residues. The CDR3 DNA follows: TGCAGTGCTTACTGGGGGGGCGGGGAGACCCAGTACTTC. It encodes CSAYWGGGETQYF.

This clonotype appeared a few times. V gene TRBV18 combines with J gene TRBJ2-5; 10 bases agree with TRBD2. The CDR3 has 16 residues. Trimming at V came to 4 bases and at J to 4 bases, leaving 9 bases not matched to a gene. Germline V CDR1 and CDR2: KGHSH, LQKENI. CDR3 residues: CASSRAGTSAGETQYF. CDR3 in DNA: TGTGCCAGCTCACGGGCCGGGACTAGCGCGGGAGAGACCCAGTACTTC.

This clonotype has a handful of counts. J is TRBJ1-1 and V is TRBV10-1, with D maybe TRBD1 (5 bases). This CDR3 has 13 residues. Between the trimmed V and J ends, which lost 2 bases and 6 bases, there was a span of 10 bases. Per the germline V gene, CDR1 is WNHNN and CDR2 is SYGVQD (reference sequence). CDR3 residues: CASSEQGRAEAFF. CDR3 nucleotide sequence: TGCGCCAGCAGTGAGCAGGGTCGGGCTGAAGCTTTCTTT.

The table lists this clonotype with a few counts. The chain links TRBV7-9 to TRBJ2-5; D remains unclear. The CDR3 loop spans 13 amino acids. The germline CDR1 and CDR2 sequences are SEHNR and FQNEAQ (reference sequence). The V and J ends lost 4 bases and 5 bases respectively, with 11 bases between them. CDR3 in amino acids: CASSSLSWETQYF. CDR3 sequence (DNA): TGTGCCAGCAGCTCCCTTTCATGGGAGACCCAGTACTTC.

The genes are TRBV7-3 and TRBJ1-5, with TRBD1 as a possible D gene (6 bases). Trimming removed 0 bases at V and 1 base at J, with 7 bases between. The germline gives CDR1 SGHTA, CDR2 FQGTGA. This CDR3 has 15 residues. The chain's CDR3 is CASSLTGGSNQPQHF. The CDR3, as DNA: TGTGCCAGCAGCTTAACCGGGGGCAGCAATCAGCCCCAGCATTTT.

This clonotype was found many times. The chain joins TRBV5-1 to TRBJ2-2, with TRBD2 identical over 10 bases. The CDR3 is 18 residues long. V lost 3 bases to trimming and J lost 4 bases; unmatched junction nucleotides: 12. Looked up from germline, CDR1 is SGHRS and CDR2 is YFSETQ. The CDR3 reads CASSSVPGLAPGTGELFF. CDR3 nucleotide sequence: TGCGCCAGCAGCTCAGTCCCGGGACTAGCGCCCGGCACCGGGGAGCTGTTTTTT.